Listed below are T cell receptor beta chains from one sample, sequenced in a study of blood T cells in healthy people across ages. A single record per CDR3 protein comes from TCRdb applying MiXCR to the 5' RACE reads. The sample contains about 800,000 distinct CDR3 sequences, about 46% of which appear only once. Sequenced sample: blood. The receptor set was obtained from a man aged 80 or over in good health. The CDR3 runs from the conserved cysteine through the conserved F or W. A D gene is named only where the DNA matches it firmly. Size tells how often a clone was seen (once, few, many) or the class of an expanded clone, and some rows leave it out.

d_gene	len	v_gene	j_gene	abundance	CDR3aa	CDR3nt
-	16	TRBV9	TRBJ2-1	-	CASSPPGSNGDNEQFF	TGTGCCAGCAGCCCGCCGGGATCTAACGGGGACAATGAGCAGTTCTTC
TRBD2	17	TRBV5-4	TRBJ2-1	-	CASSSGGRRESYNEQFF	TGTGCCAGTAGCAGCGGGGGAAGGCGGGAGTCGTACAATGAGCAGTTCTTC
-	11	TRBV20-1	TRBJ2-1	few	CSAKGYNEQFF	TGCAGTGCCAAGGGATACAATGAGCAGTTCTTC
-	15	TRBV7-9	TRBJ2-3	-	CASSLRRQLPDTQYF	TGTGCCAGCAGTCTCCGGCGACAGCTGCCAGATACGCAGTATTTT
TRBD1	12	TRBV29-1	TRBJ1-1	few	CSARTGVAEAFF	TGCAGCGCCCGGACAGGGGTTGCTGAAGCTTTCTTT
-	14	TRBV20-1	TRBJ2-7	-	CSARDDRVWYEQYF	TGCAGTGCTAGAGATGACCGAGTTTGGTACGAGCAGTACTTC
-	15	TRBV12-3/TRBV12-4	TRBJ2-7	-	CASSWAASSYNEQYF	TGTGCCAGCAGTTGGGCGGCCAGCTCCTACAATGAGCAGTACTTC
-	19	TRBV28	TRBJ2-6	few	CASSLPGAVSFSGANVLTF	TGTGCCAGCAGTCTACCCGGTGCAGTTTCCTTTTCTGGGGCCAACGTCCTGACTTTC
-	13	TRBV2	TRBJ2-5	-	CASSAQLGETQYF	TGTGCCAGCAGTGCCCAATTGGGGGAGACCCAGTACTTC
-	14	TRBV6-6	TRBJ2-7	-	CASTNGGQPYEQYF	TGTGCCAGCACGAACGGGGGACAGCCCTACGAGCAGTACTTC
-	14	TRBV20-1	TRBJ2-1	few	CSSPGEGRYDEQFF	TGCAGTTCCCCTGGTGAGGGGCGGTACGATGAGCAGTTCTTC
-	13	TRBV5-1	TRBJ2-7	few	CASSLAGGIEQYF	TGCGCCAGCAGCTTGGCAGGCGGGATCGAGCAGTACTTC
-	12	TRBV6-2/TRBV6-3	TRBJ1-1	few	CASTGVNTEAFF	TGTGCCAGCACCGGGGTGAACACTGAAGCTTTCTTT
-	13	TRBV14	TRBJ1-5	few	CASSQTTHTPQHF	TGTGCCAGCAGCCAAACGACACATACGCCCCAGCATTTT
-	13	TRBV4-1	TRBJ2-2	few	CASSQRAVGELFF	TGCGCCAGCAGCCAACGGGCGGTCGGGGAGCTGTTTTTT
-	15	TRBV19	TRBJ1-6	few	CASNDRSSYNSPLHF	TGTGCCAGTAACGACAGGAGCTCCTATAATTCACCCCTCCACTTT
TRBD2	15	TRBV27	TRBJ2-7	few	CASSLGGGGVYEQYF	TGTGCCAGCAGTTTAGGGGGTGGGGGGGTCTACGAGCAGTACTTC
-	11	TRBV6-2/TRBV6-3	TRBJ2-7	few	CASGISYEQYF	TGTGCCAGCGGGATTTCCTACGAGCAGTACTTC
TRBD1	15	TRBV19	TRBJ1-5	-	CASSMGQGGNQPQHF	TGTGCCAGTAGTATGGGACAGGGAGGTAATCAGCCCCAGCATTTT
TRBD2	16	TRBV7-8	TRBJ2-5	-	CASSLRTSGYQETQYF	TGTGCCAGCAGCTTAAGGACTAGCGGGTACCAAGAGACCCAGTACTTC
-	13	TRBV25-1	TRBJ2-1	few	CASSLGGPYEQFF	TGTGCCAGCAGTCTGGGGGGACCCTATGAGCAGTTCTTC
-	15	TRBV4-2	TRBJ2-1	-	CASSQNDWVQNEQFF	TGTGCCAGCAGCCAAAACGATTGGGTCCAAAATGAGCAGTTCTTC
-	13	TRBV7-9	TRBJ2-1	-	CASSLVTYNEQFF	TGTGCCAGCAGCTTAGTTACATACAATGAGCAGTTCTTC
TRBD1	16	TRBV5-1	TRBJ2-7	few	CASSLGNAGGHYEQYF	TGCGCCAGCAGCTTGGGTAATGCAGGGGGCCACTACGAGCAGTACTTC
-	13	TRBV11-2	TRBJ2-3	-	CASSINRADTQYF	TGTGCCAGCAGCATCAACAGGGCCGATACGCAGTATTTT
-	14	TRBV20-1	TRBJ1-6	-	CSARRTSFSSPLHF	TGCAGTGCTAGACGGACATCTTTTAGTTCACCCCTCCACTTT
-	22	TRBV29-1	TRBJ2-1	-	CSVEVFRDGFQVAEKEPNEQFF	TGCAGCGTTGAAGTCTTCCGGGACGGCTTCCAAGTAGCGGAGAAAGAGCCCAATGAGCAGTTCTTC
-	16	TRBV4-3	TRBJ1-4	few	CASSQDGGANNEKLFF	TGCGCCAGCAGCCAAGATGGTGGGGCGAATAATGAAAAACTGTTTTTT
TRBD2	14	TRBV24-1	TRBJ2-1	few	CATSDLLGGGEQFF	TGTGCCACCAGTGATTTGCTGGGGGGGGGTGAGCAGTTCTTC
-	18	TRBV3-1	TRBJ2-6	-	CASSHEGTLLFRANVLTF	TGTGCCAGCAGCCACGAGGGGACATTACTCTTTCGGGCCAACGTCCTGACTTTC
-	16	TRBV6-2/TRBV6-3	TRBJ2-6	-	CASSYSGAQGANVLTF	TGTGCCAGCAGTTACTCGGGGGCGCAAGGGGCCAACGTCCTGACTTTC
TRBD1	14	TRBV5-1	TRBJ2-3	few	CASRFDRGSDTQYF	TGCGCCAGCAGGTTCGACAGGGGATCAGATACGCAGTATTTT
TRBD1	14	TRBV20-1	TRBJ2-5	-	CSARAATGQETQYF	TGCAGTGCTAGAGCGGCGACAGGGCAAGAGACCCAGTACTTC
-	16	TRBV20-1	TRBJ2-5	few	CSARGGKRHRQETQYF	TGCAGTGCTAGAGGCGGCAAGAGACACCGCCAAGAGACCCAGTACTTC
TRBD1	17	TRBV5-1	TRBJ2-3	many	CASSLKTGSMRTDTQYF	TGCGCCAGCAGCTTGAAGACAGGGTCGATGAGGACAGATACGCAGTATTTT
TRBD2	16	TRBV4-1	TRBJ2-7	-	CASSQVAAGGAYEQYF	TGCGCCAGCAGCCAAGTCGCTGCGGGAGGCGCCTACGAGCAGTACTTC
TRBD1	12	TRBV20-1	TRBJ1-2	-	CSASPGGYGYTF	TGCAGTGCTAGTCCAGGGGGCTACGGCTACACCTTC
-	13	TRBV10-3	TRBJ1-1	-	CAISESPNTEAFF	TGTGCCATCAGTGAGTCACCGAATACTGAAGCTTTCTTT
TRBD2	14	TRBV29-1	TRBJ2-1	few	CSVEGAGGYNEQFF	TGCAGCGTTGAGGGGGCGGGAGGATACAATGAGCAGTTCTTC
-	13	TRBV2	TRBJ1-6	-	CASNGDQGSPLHF	TGTGCCAGCAATGGGGACCAGGGTTCACCCCTCCACTTT
TRBD2	16	TRBV2	TRBJ2-3	-	CASKGTSGSSTDTQYF	TGTGCCAGCAAGGGCACTAGCGGCTCTAGCACAGATACGCAGTATTTT
TRBD1	15	TRBV10-3	TRBJ2-5	many	CAISEGTGPDADQYF	TGTGCCATCAGTGAAGGGACAGGGCCTGACGCTGACCAGTACTTC
-	18	TRBV7-9	TRBJ2-6	-	CASSRAVGASSGANVLTF	TGTGCCAGCAGCCGGGCCGTCGGGGCCTCCTCTGGGGCCAACGTCCTGACTTTC
TRBD2	16	TRBV7-2	TRBJ2-1	few	CASSLARLAGFNEQFF	TGTGCCAGCAGCTTAGCGCGACTAGCGGGGTTCAATGAGCAGTTCTTC
-	16	TRBV12-3/TRBV12-4	TRBJ2-1	-	CASSGGGGRFYNEQFF	TGTGCCAGCAGTGGGGGAGGCGGCCGGTTCTACAATGAGCAGTTCTTC
TRBD2	14	TRBV10-3	TRBJ2-7	few	CAISETSGAYEQYF	TGTGCCATCAGCGAAACTAGCGGAGCCTACGAGCAGTACTTC
TRBD1	18	TRBV7-2	TRBJ2-3	few	CASSLAPVTGVARWAQYF	TGTGCCAGCAGCTTAGCCCCCGTGACAGGGGTTGCGCGGTGGGCGCAGTATTTT
TRBD2	13	TRBV2	TRBJ2-4	-	CASGAGEYDIQYF	TGTGCCAGCGGGGCGGGAGAATACGACATTCAGTACTTC
-	16	TRBV27	TRBJ2-3	-	CASSPTQGSSTDTQYF	TGTGCCAGCAGTCCGACCCAGGGGTCTAGCACAGATACGCAGTATTTT